This T cell receptor beta chain was sequenced in a study of T-cell reconstitution after alpha-beta-depleted transplantation in children. Preparation of the TCRbeta library used unique molecular identifiers. Using its own MiXCR run on the PCR reads, TCRdb lists one record per CDR3 protein. The table records roughly 790,000 distinct CDR3 sequences, roughly 15% of them present only once. This clonotype was obtained from a male patient younger than 18 who had a stem cell transplant for acute lymphoblastic leukemia, so the T cells may come from the graft donor. The material sequenced was PBMCs, mostly from graft donor cells, taken 360 days after TCRalphabeta/CD19-depleted stem cell transplant.

CDR3 sequence (DNA): TGCGCCAGCAGCTTGGCCCATGGGGGTACTAGCGGGAGATGGAATGAGCAGTTCTTC. Translated, it gives CASSLAHGGTSGRWNEQFF. This chain joins TRBV5-1 and TRBJ2-1; 11 positions match TRBD2. Germline trimming cut 0 bases from V and 7 bases from J; bases unmatched to any gene: 15. Germline values: CDR1 SGHRS, CDR2 YFSETQ. This CDR3 has 19 amino acids.